This T cell receptor (beta chain) was captured in a study of cytomegalovirus exposure and HLA in healthy donors. Study-level results: The sole available immune exposure information was CMV serostatus.

V shed 8 bases and J shed 7 bases, with 18 bases lying between them. Germline CDR1 reads SNHLY; CDR2 reads FYNNEI. The CDR3 runs to 13 residues. Primers for the PCR totalled 60 Vbeta and 13 Jbeta. TCRdb's copy holds only in-frame clones and misses some; the assay was immunoSEQ multiplex PCR. The table has under 130,000 clones, roughly 15% seen once. On this clone itself: Its antigen is currently unknown.

The specimen was PBMCs. This receptor was obtained from a female donor in good health and CMV-seronegative. J is TRBJ2-7 and V is TRBV2; D ambiguous. In DNA form, the CDR3 reads TGTGCCAGCGGTCAGGTATGGCGTGGGGAGCAGTACTTC. Protein product: CASGQVWRGEQYF.